These 19 T cell receptor beta chains share one sample of origin, sequenced in a study of T cell responses to AZD1222 COVID-19 vaccine. The assay was immunoSEQ multiplex PCR, and TCRdb's table has in-frame clones only and misses some. Seen here are 70,000 to 85,000 clones, 80% to 90% observed once, and the top ten hold under 3%. This specimen consisted of peripheral blood, obtained on day 0 of AZD1222 vaccination. These receptors were taken from an adult in good health.

The V call is TRBV19, the J call TRBJ2-1, with D uncertain. Deletions cut 1 base from V and 6 bases from J, with 10 bases between. The CDR3 is 14 amino acids. Germline CDR1 and CDR2: LNHDA and SQIVND (reference sequence). The CDR3 nucleotides read TGTGCCAGTAGTATAGTACATAACCCCAATGAGCAGTTCTTC. Translated: CASSIVHNPNEQFF.

This clone was detected only once. V gene TRBV5-1 combines with J gene TRBJ1-3, with D perhaps matching TRBD1 (6 bases). The V end was cut by 0 bases, the J end by 1 base, with 14 bases between. The CDR3 length is 17 residues. The germline V gene encodes CDR1 SGHRS and CDR2 YFSETQ. The CDR3 region is CASSLESGAGSGNTIYF. DNA of the CDR3: TGCGCCAGCAGCTTGGAATCGGGGGCTGGATCTGGAAACACCATATATTTT.

The rearrangement joins TRBV15 to TRBJ2-5; 7 bases align to TRBD1. CDR1 is LNHNV, CDR2 YYDKDF, per germline (reference sequence). The CDR3 is 14 residues long. Trimming removed 0 bases from V and 2 bases from J; junction bases left unmatched: 0. This CDR3 reads CATSRDRGQETQYF. For the CDR3, the DNA is TGTGCCACCAGCAGAGACAGGGGGCAAGAGACCCAGTACTTC. Supplemented by reference TRBV15 and TRBJ2-5, the full variable domain reads DAMVIQNPRYQVTQFGKPVTLSCSQTLNHNVMYWYQQKSSQAPKLLFHYYDKDFNNEADTPDNFQSRRPNTSFCFLDIRSPGLGDTAMYLCATSRDRGQETQYFGPGTRLLVL.

The chain recombines TRBV28 with TRBJ2-1, with D perhaps assigned TRBD1 or TRBD2 (6 bases each). Trimming shortened V by 6 bases and J by 8 bases, and 20 bases separated the two germline ends. This CDR3 comprises 15 residues. Per germline, CDR1 MDHEN and CDR2 SYDVKM. The CDR3 sequence: CASSQLGGGGDEQFF. CDR3 nucleotides: TGTGCCAGCAGCCAGTTGGGGGGCGGCGGTGATGAGCAGTTCTTC.

J is TRBJ1-6 and V is TRBV7-2; D is unclear. The V and J ends lost 9 bases and 6 bases respectively, with 18 bases between them. CDR1 and CDR2 (germline): SGHTA, FQGNSA. CDR3 length: 15 amino acids. The CDR3 protein is CASRGLFPPNSPLHF. The CDR3 DNA reads as TGTGCCAGTCGGGGATTATTCCCCCCTAATTCACCCCTCCACTTT.

V and J are TRBV20-1 and TRBJ2-5, with TRBD2 matching 9 bases. The CDR3 loop spans 14 amino acids. With 3 bases clipped from V and 2 bases from J, the junction kept 4 bases outside the gene matches. CDR1 DFQATT and CDR2 SNEGSKA come from the germline V gene (reference sequence). In DNA, the CDR3 is TGCAGTGCTAGTCGGGCGGGAGGGCAAGAGACCCAGTACTTC. Translation: CSASRAGGQETQYF.

The V and J genes are TRBV4-1 and TRBJ2-7, with D possibly being TRBD1 (5 bases). From germline, CDR1 is MGHRA and CDR2 YSYEKL. The CDR3 is 13 amino acids. The V end was cut by 3 bases, the J end by 6 bases, with 12 bases between. This chain's CDR3 is CASSQITGSEQYF. CDR3 nucleotide sequence: TGCGCCAGCAGCCAGATTACAGGAAGCGAGCAGTACTTC.

A word on this clone: Its ends do not fully match the called genes, so a read error is possible. V and J are TRBV19 and TRBJ1-5; no definite D call. The CDR3 has 14 amino acids. The germline V gene encodes CDR1 LNHDA and CDR2 SQIVND (reference sequence). The CDR3 sequence: CASSKVLSKQPQHF. The DNA of the CDR3 is TGTGCCAGTAGTAAGGTCCTAAGCAAACAGCCCCAGCATTTT.

V and J are TRBV18 and TRBJ1-4; tentative D call: TRBD1 (5 bases). The CDR3 sequence is 15 residues long. Germline V gene sequence: CDR1 KGHSH, CDR2 LQKENI. The V and J ends lost 4 bases and 0 bases respectively, with 9 bases between them. This CDR3 reads CASSRGITTNEKLFF. The CDR3 bases are TGTGCCAGCTCACGGGGGATAACAACTAATGAAAAACTGTTTTTT. Full variable domain (rest looked up from reference TRBV18 and TRBJ1-4): NAGVMQNPRHLVRRRGQEARLRCSPMKGHSHVYWYRQLPEEGLKFMVYLQKENIIDESGMPKERFSAEFPKEGPSILRIQQVVRGDSAAYFCASSRGITTNEKLFFGSGTQLSVL.

This chain connects TRBV10-3 to TRBJ2-1; TRBD2 aligns across 8 bases. Germline CDR1 reads ENHRY; CDR2 reads SYGVKD. Trimming removed 2 bases from V and 6 bases from J; junction bases left unmatched: 9. There are 16 residues in the CDR3. The CDR3 is CAISEAGGDAGNEQFF. Here the CDR3 DNA reads TGTGCCATCAGTGAGGCGGGGGGAGACGCGGGCAATGAGCAGTTCTTC.

V gene TRBV29-1 combines with J gene TRBJ1-1; D not resolved. The length of the CDR3 is 12 residues. V lost 4 bases to trimming and J lost 0 bases, with 6 bases between them. Germline V gives CDR1 SQVTM, CDR2 ANQGSEA. The CDR3 reads CSVGSVNTEAFF. The CDR3 coding sequence is TGCAGCGTTGGATCGGTGAACACTGAAGCTTTCTTT.

In this sample, this clone turned up a few times. The chain joins TRBV18 to TRBJ1-3, with D perhaps TRBD1 (6 bases). Germline V gene data show CDR1 as KGHSH and CDR2 as LQKENI. The CDR3 spans 16 residues. Trimming left V 3 bases short and J 4 bases short, with 16 bases between. Here the CDR3 reads CASSPNTGKSGNTIYF. As DNA, the CDR3 is TGTGCCAGCTCACCCAACACAGGGAAGTCCGGAAACACCATATATTTT.

The chain recombines TRBV4-2 with TRBJ2-1; 12 bases agree with TRBD2. V trimming: 3 bases; J trimming: 3 bases; junction bases outside the gene matches: 3. The CDR3 spans 16 residues. CDR1 is LGHNA and CDR2 is YNFKEQ in the germline V gene. The CDR3 coding sequence is TGTGCCAGCAGCCAGGAACTAGCGGGGGGCTACAATGAGCAGTTCTTC. Protein sequence: CASSQELAGGYNEQFF.

The chain uses TRBV18 and TRBJ1-1; D unresolved. Trimming shortened V by 3 bases and J by 1 base, and 12 bases separated the two germline ends. This CDR3 spans 15 amino acids. From germline, CDR1 is KGHSH and CDR2 LQKENI. CDR3 bases: TGTGCCAGCTCACCTTCCTGGCCGGGGAACACTGAAGCTTTCTTT. Protein product: CASSPSWPGNTEAFF.

Remarks on this clone: Other DNA sequences in this sample translate to the same CDR3. The genes are TRBV7-3 and TRBJ2-1; D call uncertain. The CDR3 is made up of 13 amino acids. Germline V gene sequence: CDR1 SGHTA, CDR2 FQGTGA. V was cut by 3 bases and J by 5 bases, with 8 bases left in between. The CDR3 is CASSLDRNNEQFF. The CDR3 region has the DNA TGTGCCAGCAGCTTGGACCGCAACAATGAGCAGTTCTTC.

The CDR3 sequence is CASRDTKGTGELFF. The CDR3 nucleotides read TGTGCCAGCAGAGACACTAAAGGGACCGGGGAGCTGTTTTTT. The chain combines TRBV6-5 with TRBJ2-2; D remains ambiguous. Looked up from germline, CDR1 is MNHEY and CDR2 is SVGAGI. The CDR3 sequence is 14 residues long. With 6 bases removed from V and 5 bases from J, the gap between germline ends came to 13 bases.

V is TRBV27 and J is TRBJ1-5, with TRBD1 matching over 7 bases. The trim removed 7 bases at V and 6 bases at J, leaving 6 bases unmatched. The length of the CDR3 is 13 residues. Looked up from germline, CDR1 is MNHEY and CDR2 is SMNVEV (reference sequence). CDR3 in amino acids: CASTSGGGQPQHF. As DNA, the CDR3 is TGTGCCAGCACATCAGGGGGAGGTCAGCCCCAGCATTTT.

The rearrangement joins TRBV6-6 to TRBJ2-3, with unresolved D. V was clipped by 6 bases and J by 3 bases, with 10 bases between them. CDR1 is MNHNY and CDR2 is SVGAGI in the germline V gene (reference sequence). This CDR3 spans 13 amino acids. The CDR3 loop reads CASRRLITDTQYF. In nucleotides, the CDR3 is TGTGCCAGCAGAAGACTCATAACAGATACGCAGTATTTT.

The rearrangement uses TRBV28 and TRBJ1-5; 8 bases map to TRBD1. V lost 6 bases to trimming and J lost 5 bases; unmatched junction nucleotides: 3. The CDR3 consists of 13 residues. In germline, CDR1 is MDHEN, CDR2 SYDVKM. Here the CDR3 DNA reads TGTGCCAGCAGAACAGGGGGGTATCAGCCCCAGCATTTT. This gives the protein CASRTGGYQPQHF.